This TCR beta chain was obtained from a study of cytomegalovirus exposure and HLA in healthy donors. Per germline, CDR1 LNHDA and CDR2 SQIVND (reference sequence). CDR3 length equals 13 residues. V was trimmed by 6 bases and J by 8 bases, leaving 16 bases between them. PCR was performed using 60 Vbeta and 13 Jbeta primers. TCRdb keeps only in-frame clones here, not all; method: immunoSEQ multiplex PCR. The profile shows 150,000 to 200,000 clones, more than 75% of them singletons. Source material: PBMCs. This sequence joins TRBV19 and TRBJ2-5; D gene unclear. The clonotype was recovered from a woman aged 45 to 65 in good health and CMV-seronegative. For the CDR3, the DNA is TGTGCCAGTAGCCCACAGCTTAAGAGTACCCAGTACTTC. This translates into CASSPQLKSTQYF.